This T cell receptor beta chain was captured in a study of cytomegalovirus exposure and HLA in healthy donors. Donors in the study were healthy people who gave bone marrow. In germline, CDR1 is SGHDN, CDR2 FVKESK. The CDR3 sequence is 22 residues long. J gave up 0 bases and V 1 base, and 16 bases lay outside the gene matches. The PCR made use of 60 Vbeta and 13 Jbeta primers. Assay: immunoSEQ multiplex PCR; the TCRdb copy retains only in-frame clones and omits some. Altogether under 95,000 clones are present, 80% being singletons, with the ten largest covering approximately 1%. The specimen was PBMCs. This chain joins TRBV14 and TRBJ2-3; 13 bases align to TRBD2. This receptor was taken from a male donor in good health and CMV-seronegative. DNA of the CDR3: TGTGCCAGCAGCCAAGCCCTTCCAGAGGGACTAGCGGGAATTACTAGCACAGATACGCAGTATTTT. Its translation: CASSQALPEGLAGITSTDTQYF.